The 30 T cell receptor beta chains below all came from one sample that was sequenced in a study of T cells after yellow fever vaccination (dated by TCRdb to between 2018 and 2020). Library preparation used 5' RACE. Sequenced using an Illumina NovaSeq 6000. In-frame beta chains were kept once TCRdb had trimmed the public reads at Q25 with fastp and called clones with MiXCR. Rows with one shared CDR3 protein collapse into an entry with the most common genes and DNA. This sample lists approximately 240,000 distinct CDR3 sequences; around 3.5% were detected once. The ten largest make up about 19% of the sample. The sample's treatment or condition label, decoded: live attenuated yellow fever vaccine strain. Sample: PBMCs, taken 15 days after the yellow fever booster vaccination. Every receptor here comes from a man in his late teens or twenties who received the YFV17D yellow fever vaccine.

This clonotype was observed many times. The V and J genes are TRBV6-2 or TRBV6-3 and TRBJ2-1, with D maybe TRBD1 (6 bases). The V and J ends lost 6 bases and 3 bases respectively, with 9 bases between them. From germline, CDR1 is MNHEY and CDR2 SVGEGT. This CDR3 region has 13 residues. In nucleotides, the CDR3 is TGTGCCAGCAGCCCAGGGGTCTACAATGAGCAGTTCTTC. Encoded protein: CASSPGVYNEQFF.

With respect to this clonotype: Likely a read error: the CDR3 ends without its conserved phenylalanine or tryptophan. In nucleotides, the CDR3 is TGTGCCAGCAGCTTAGTGAGGGGGCATGGCTACACCTAC. It is translated as CASSLVRGHGYTY. The chain employs TRBV11-2 and TRBJ1-2, with 7 bases aligning to TRBD1. The CDR3 length is 13 residues. The ends lost 1 base at V and 6 bases at J; junction bases unmatched: 2. The V gene's germline CDR1 is SGHAT and CDR2 FQNNGV.

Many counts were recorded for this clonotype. The CDR3 loop is CASSHSPLRGEAGELFF. The DNA of the CDR3 is TGCGCCAGCAGCCATTCTCCATTGAGGGGCGAGGCCGGGGAGCTGTTTTTT. The chain uses TRBV4-1 and TRBJ2-2; D possibly uses TRBD1 or TRBD2 (5 bases each). V dropped 3 bases and J dropped 6 bases, with 20 bases sitting between them. The CDR3 has 17 amino acids. Germline-derived CDR1 and CDR2 are MGHRA and YSYEKL.

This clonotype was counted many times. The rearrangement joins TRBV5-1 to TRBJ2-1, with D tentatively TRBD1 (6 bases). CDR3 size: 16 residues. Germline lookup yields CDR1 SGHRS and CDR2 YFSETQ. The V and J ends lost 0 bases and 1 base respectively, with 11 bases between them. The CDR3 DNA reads TGCGCCAGCAGCTTGGTACAGGGCCCTTCCTACAATGAGCAGTTCTTC. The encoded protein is CASSLVQGPSYNEQFF. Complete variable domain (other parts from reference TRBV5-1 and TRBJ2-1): KAGVTQTPRYLIKTRGQQVTLSCSPISGHRSVSWYQQTPGQGLQFLFEYFSETQRNKGNFPGRFSGRQFSNSRSEMNVSTLELGDSALYLCASSLVQGPSYNEQFFGPGTRLTVL.

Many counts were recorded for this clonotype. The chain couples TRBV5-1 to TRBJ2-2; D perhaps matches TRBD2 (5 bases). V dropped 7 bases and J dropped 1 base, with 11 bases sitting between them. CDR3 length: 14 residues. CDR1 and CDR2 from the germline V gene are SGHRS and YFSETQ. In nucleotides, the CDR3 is TGCGCCAGCTTTGCGGGCTTGAACACCGGGGAGCTGTTTTTT. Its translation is CASFAGLNTGELFF.

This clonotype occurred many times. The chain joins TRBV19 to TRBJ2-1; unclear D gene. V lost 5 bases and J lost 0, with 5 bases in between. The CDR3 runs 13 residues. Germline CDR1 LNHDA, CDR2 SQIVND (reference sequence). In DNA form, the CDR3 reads TGTGCCAGTAGTTGGGGCTCCTACAATGAGCAGTTCTTC. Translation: CASSWGSYNEQFF.

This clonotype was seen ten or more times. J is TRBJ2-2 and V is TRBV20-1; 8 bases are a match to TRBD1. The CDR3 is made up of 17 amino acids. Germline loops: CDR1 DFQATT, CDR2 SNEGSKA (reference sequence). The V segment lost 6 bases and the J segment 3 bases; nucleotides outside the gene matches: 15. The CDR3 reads CSAQKGAGGVYTGELFF. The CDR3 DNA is TGCAGTGCCCAGAAGGGGGCAGGGGGCGTCTACACCGGGGAGCTGTTTTTT.

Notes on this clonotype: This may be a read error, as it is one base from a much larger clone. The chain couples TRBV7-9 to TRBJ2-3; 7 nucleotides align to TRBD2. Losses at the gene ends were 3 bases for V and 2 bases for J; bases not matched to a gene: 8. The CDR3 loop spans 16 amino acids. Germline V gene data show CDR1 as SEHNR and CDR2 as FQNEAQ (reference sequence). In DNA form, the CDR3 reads TGTGCCAGCAGCTTTCAGTCTAGCGGTTCCACAGATACGCAGTATTTT. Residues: CASSFQSSGSTDTQYF.

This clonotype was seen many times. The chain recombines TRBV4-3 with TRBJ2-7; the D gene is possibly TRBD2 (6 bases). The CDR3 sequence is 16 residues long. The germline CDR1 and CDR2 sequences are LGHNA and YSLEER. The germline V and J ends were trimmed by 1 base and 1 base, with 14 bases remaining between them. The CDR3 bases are TGCGCCAGCAGCCAAGTATCGGGAGAGGGGTCCTACGAGCAGTACTTC. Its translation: CASSQVSGEGSYEQYF.

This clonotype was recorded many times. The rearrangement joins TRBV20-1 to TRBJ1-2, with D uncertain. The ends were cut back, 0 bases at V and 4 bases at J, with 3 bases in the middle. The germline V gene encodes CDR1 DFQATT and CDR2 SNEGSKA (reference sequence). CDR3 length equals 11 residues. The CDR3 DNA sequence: TGCAGTGCTAGAGAAGGCTATGGCTACACCTTC. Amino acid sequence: CSAREGYGYTF.

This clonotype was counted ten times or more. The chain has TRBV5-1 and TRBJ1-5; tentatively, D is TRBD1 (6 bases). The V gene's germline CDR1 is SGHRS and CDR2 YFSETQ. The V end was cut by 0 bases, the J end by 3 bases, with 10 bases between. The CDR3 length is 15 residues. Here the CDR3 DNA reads TGCGCCAGCAGCTTGGCCGGACAGCCCAATCAGCCCCAGCATTTT. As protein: CASSLAGQPNQPQHF.

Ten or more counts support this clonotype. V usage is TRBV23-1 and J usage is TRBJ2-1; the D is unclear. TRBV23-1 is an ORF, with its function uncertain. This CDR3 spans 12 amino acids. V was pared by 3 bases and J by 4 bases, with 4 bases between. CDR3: CASSHHYNEQFF. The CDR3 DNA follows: TGCGCCAGCAGTCATCATTACAATGAGCAGTTCTTC.

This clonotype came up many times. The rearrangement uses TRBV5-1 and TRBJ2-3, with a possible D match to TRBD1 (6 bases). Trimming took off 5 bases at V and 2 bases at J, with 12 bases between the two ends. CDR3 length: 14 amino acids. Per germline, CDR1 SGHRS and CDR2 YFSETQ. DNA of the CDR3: TGCGCCAGCAGATCAGGGGCAATCACAGATACGCAGTATTTT. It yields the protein CASRSGAITDTQYF.

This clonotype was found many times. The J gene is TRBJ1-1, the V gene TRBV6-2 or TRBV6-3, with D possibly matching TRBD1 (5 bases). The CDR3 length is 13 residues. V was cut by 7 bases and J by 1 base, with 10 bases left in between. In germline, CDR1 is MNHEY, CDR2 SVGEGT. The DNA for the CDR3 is TGTGCCAGCACCAACCAGGGGAACACTGAAGCTTTCTTT. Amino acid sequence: CASTNQGNTEAFF.

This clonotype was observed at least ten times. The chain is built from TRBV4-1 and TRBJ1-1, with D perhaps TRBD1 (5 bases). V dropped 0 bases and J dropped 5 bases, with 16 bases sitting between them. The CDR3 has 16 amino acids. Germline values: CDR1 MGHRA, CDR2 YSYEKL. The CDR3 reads CASSQEGSLWGTEAFF. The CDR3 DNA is TGCGCCAGCAGCCAAGAAGGGAGCCTTTGGGGGACTGAAGCTTTCTTT.

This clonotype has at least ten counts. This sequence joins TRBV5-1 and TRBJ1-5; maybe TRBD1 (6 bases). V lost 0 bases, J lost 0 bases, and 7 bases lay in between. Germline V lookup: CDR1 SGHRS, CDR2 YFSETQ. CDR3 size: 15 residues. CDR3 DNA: TGCGCCAGCAGCTTGGGGACAGTTAGCAATCAGCCCCAGCATTTT. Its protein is CASSLGTVSNQPQHF.

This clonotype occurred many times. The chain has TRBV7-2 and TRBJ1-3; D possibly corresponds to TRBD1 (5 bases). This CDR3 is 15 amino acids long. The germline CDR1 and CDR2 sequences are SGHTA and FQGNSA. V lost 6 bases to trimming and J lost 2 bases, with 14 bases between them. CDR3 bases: TGTGCCAGCAGGTGGGACCGACGGGCTGGAAACACCATATATTTT. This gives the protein CASRWDRRAGNTIYF.

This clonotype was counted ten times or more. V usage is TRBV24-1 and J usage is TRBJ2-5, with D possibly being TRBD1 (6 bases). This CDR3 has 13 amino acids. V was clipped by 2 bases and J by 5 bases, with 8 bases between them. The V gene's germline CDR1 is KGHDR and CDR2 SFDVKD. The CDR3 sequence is CATSDYRAETQYF. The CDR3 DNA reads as TGTGCCACCAGTGATTACAGGGCGGAGACCCAGTACTTC.

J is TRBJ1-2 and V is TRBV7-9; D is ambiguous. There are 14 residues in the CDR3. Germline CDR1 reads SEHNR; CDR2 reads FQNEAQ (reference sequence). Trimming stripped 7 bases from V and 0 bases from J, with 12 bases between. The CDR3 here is CASTPLAANYGYTF. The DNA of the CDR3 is TGTGCCAGCACCCCTTTGGCCGCTAACTATGGCTACACCTTC.

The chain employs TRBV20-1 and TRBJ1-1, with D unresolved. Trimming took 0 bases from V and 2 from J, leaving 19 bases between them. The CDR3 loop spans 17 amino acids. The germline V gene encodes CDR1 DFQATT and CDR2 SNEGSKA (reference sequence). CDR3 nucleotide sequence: TGCAGTGCTAGAGATTACCTGAACCACGGACTAAACACTGAAGCTTTCTTT. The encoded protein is CSARDYLNHGLNTEAFF.

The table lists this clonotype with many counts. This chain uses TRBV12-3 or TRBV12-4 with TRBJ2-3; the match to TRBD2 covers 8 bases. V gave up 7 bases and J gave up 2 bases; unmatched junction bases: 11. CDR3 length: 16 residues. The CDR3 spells CASIGERGHLTDTQYF. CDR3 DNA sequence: TGTGCCAGCATAGGGGAGCGGGGGCACCTCACAGATACGCAGTATTTT.

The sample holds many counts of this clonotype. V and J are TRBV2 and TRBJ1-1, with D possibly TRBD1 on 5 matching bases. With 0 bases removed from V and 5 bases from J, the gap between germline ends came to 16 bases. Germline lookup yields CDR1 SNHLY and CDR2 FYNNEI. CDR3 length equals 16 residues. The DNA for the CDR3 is TGTGCCAGCAGTGAAGCTCCACAGGTCCCTGTTACTGAAGCTTTCTTT. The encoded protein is CASSEAPQVPVTEAFF.

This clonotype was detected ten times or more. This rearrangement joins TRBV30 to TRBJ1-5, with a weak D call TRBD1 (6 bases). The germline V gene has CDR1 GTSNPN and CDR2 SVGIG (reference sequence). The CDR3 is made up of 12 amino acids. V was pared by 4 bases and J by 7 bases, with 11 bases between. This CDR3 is CAWNRATQPQHF. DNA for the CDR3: TGTGCCTGGAACAGGGCTACCCAGCCCCAGCATTTT.

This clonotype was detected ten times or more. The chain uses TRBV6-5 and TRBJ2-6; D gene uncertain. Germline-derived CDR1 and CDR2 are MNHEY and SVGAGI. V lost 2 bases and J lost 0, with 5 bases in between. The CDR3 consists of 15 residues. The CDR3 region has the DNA TGTGCCAGCAGTTACCTTAGCTCTGGGGCCAACGTCCTGACTTTC. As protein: CASSYLSSGANVLTF.

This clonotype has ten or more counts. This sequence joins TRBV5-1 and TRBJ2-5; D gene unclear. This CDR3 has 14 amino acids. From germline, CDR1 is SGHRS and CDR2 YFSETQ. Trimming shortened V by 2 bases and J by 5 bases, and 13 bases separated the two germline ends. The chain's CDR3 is CASSFPLSGETQYF. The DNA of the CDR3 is TGCGCCAGCAGCTTCCCACTTAGTGGGGAGACCCAGTACTTC.

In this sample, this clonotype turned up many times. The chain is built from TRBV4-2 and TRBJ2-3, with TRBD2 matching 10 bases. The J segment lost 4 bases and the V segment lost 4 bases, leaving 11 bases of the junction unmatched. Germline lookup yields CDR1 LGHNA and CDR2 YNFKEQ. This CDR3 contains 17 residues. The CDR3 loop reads CASSPLERTSGSDTQYF. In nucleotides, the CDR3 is TGTGCCAGCAGCCCCCTAGAGAGGACTAGCGGATCAGATACGCAGTATTTT.

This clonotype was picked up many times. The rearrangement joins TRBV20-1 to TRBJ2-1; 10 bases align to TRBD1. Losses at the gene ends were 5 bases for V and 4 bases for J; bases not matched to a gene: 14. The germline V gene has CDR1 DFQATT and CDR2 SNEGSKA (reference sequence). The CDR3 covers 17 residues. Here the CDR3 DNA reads TGCAGTGCTCGCACGGTAGTGATGGGACAGGGGTACAATGAGCAGTTCTTC. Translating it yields CSARTVVMGQGYNEQFF.

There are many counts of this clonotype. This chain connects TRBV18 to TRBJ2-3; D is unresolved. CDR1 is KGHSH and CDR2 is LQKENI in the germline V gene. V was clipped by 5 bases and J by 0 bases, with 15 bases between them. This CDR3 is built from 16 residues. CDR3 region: CASSTSSASSTDTQYF. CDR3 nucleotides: TGTGCCAGCTCAACCTCTAGTGCCTCTAGCACAGATACGCAGTATTTT.

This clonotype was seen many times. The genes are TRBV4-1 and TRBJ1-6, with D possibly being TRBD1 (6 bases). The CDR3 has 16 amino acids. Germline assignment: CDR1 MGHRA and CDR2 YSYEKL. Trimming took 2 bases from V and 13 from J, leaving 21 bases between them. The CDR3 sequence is CASSQFAETRQEPLHF. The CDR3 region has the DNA TGCGCCAGCAGCCAATTCGCCGAAACCAGACAGGAGCCCCTCCACTTT.

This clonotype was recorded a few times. CDR3 DNA sequence: TGCAGTGCCGCCAGGGAGGTCGGCAATCAGCCCCAGCATTTT. Encoded protein: CSAAREVGNQPQHF. This chain links TRBV20-1 with TRBJ1-5, with D perhaps matching TRBD1 (5 bases). Trimming removed 6 bases from V and 2 bases from J, with 14 bases in between. Germline V CDR1 and CDR2: DFQATT, SNEGSKA (reference sequence). This CDR3 has 14 residues.